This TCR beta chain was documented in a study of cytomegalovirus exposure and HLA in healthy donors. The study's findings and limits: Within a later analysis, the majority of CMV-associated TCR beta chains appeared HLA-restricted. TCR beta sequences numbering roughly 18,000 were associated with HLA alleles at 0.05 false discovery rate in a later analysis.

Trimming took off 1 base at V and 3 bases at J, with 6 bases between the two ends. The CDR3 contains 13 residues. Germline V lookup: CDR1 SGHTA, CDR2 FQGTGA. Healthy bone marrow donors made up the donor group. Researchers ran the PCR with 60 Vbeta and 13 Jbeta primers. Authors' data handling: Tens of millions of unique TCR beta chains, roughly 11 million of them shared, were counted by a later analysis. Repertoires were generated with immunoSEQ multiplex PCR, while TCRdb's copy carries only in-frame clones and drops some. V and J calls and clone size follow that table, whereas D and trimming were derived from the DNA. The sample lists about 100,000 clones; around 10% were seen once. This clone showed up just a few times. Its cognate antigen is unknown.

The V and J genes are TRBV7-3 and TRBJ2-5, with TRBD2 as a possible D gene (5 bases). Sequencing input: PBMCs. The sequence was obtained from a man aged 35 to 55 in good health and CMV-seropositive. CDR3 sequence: CASSLRREETQYF. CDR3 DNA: TGTGCCAGCAGCTTAAGGCGGGAAGAGACCCAGTACTTC.